The 8 T cell receptor beta chains below come from one sample, sequenced in a study of blood T cell repertoires in COVID-19 (dated by TCRdb to about 2020). The receptor library was made with the immunoSEQ multiplex PCR assay. This immuneACCESS table, as held by TCRdb, lists in-frame sequences with V and J called but not all clones. Of the missing ones, under half trace to an unresolved V gene in checked studies; the others have no known cause. A total of about 250,000 clones appear in this sample, about four fifths of them only once. The top ten hold 4% of the sample. Sequenced: peripheral blood. The receptor set was obtained from a man aged 50-60 years with acute or convalescent COVID-19.

This sequence joins TRBV10-1 and TRBJ2-5; 10 bases align to TRBD1. J lost 4 bases, V lost 0 bases, and 5 bases had no gene match. The CDR3 totals 16 residues. Per germline, CDR1 WNHNN and CDR2 SYGVQD (reference sequence). The CDR3, as DNA: TGCGCCAGCAGTGAGTCGAGTGGGACAGGGGCAGAGACCCAGTACTTC. Its protein is CASSESSGTGAETQYF.

This chain joins TRBV7-2 and TRBJ2-1; D not resolved. The germline V gene encodes CDR1 SGHTA and CDR2 FQGNSA. Trimming shortened V by 0 bases and J by 6 bases, and 6 bases separated the two germline ends. The CDR3 sequence is 13 residues long. CDR3 region: CASSLARFNEQFF. The CDR3 DNA reads TGTGCCAGCAGCTTAGCGCGGTTCAATGAGCAGTTCTTC.

This clone was seen once. The chain joins TRBV4-1 to TRBJ1-1, with a weak D call TRBD1 (6 bases). Germline V lookup: CDR1 MGHRA, CDR2 YSYEKL. The CDR3 spans 14 residues. Trimming shortened V by 9 bases and J by 0 bases, and 14 bases separated the two germline ends. CDR3 in amino acids: CASGRGSMNTEAFF. The CDR3 DNA sequence: TGCGCCAGTGGCAGGGGATCCATGAACACTGAAGCTTTCTTT.

V gene TRBV7-3 combines with J gene TRBJ1-1; no definite D call. Trimming cost V 3 bases and J 1 base, with 12 bases left between them. This CDR3 spans 15 amino acids. CDR1 is SGHTA, CDR2 FQGTGA, per germline. Here the CDR3 reads CASSFERLPNTEAFF. DNA for the CDR3: TGTGCCAGCAGCTTTGAGAGACTGCCGAACACTGAAGCTTTCTTT.

CDR3 DNA: TGCGCCAGCAGCTTGGTCACGAGCTCCTATAATTCACCCCTCCACTTT. Translating it yields CASSLVTSSYNSPLHF. The chain is built from TRBV5-1 and TRBJ1-6; D unclear. The V end was cut by 0 bases, the J end by 0 bases, with 7 bases between. Germline assignment: CDR1 SGHRS and CDR2 YFSETQ. CDR3 length: 16 residues.

The chain uses TRBV5-1 and TRBJ2-3; TRBD1 agrees at 10 bases. This CDR3 has 17 amino acids. Trimming removed 1 base from V and 4 bases from J; junction bases left unmatched: 9. CDR1 is SGHRS, CDR2 YFSETQ, per germline. Written as DNA, the CDR3 is TGCGCCAGCAGCTTGTGGGGACAGGGGAGTAGAGCAGATACGCAGTATTTT. It codes for CASSLWGQGSRADTQYF. Looking up the rest from reference TRBV5-1 and TRBJ2-3 gives the full variable domain: KAGVTQTPRYLIKTRGQQVTLSCSPISGHRSVSWYQQTPGQGLQFLFEYFSETQRNKGNFPGRFSGRQFSNSRSEMNVSTLELGDSALYLCASSLWGQGSRADTQYFGPGTRLTVL.

The chain combines TRBV27 with TRBJ2-7; D ambiguous. This CDR3 has 14 residues. The V gene lost 8 bases and the J gene lost 0 bases, with 14 bases spanning the gap. CDR1 is MNHEY and CDR2 is SMNVEV in the germline V gene (reference sequence). CDR3 DNA: TGTGCCAGCTCGCCAGACTCAGCCTCCTACGAGCAGTACTTC. This encodes CASSPDSASYEQYF.

V and J are TRBV19 and TRBJ2-5; 8 nucleotides line up with TRBD1. Germline V gene sequence: CDR1 LNHDA, CDR2 SQIVND (reference sequence). This CDR3 is 16 amino acids long. Germline trimming cut 3 bases from V and 4 bases from J; bases unmatched to any gene: 10. CDR3 bases: TGTGCCAGTAGTATGGATCGGACAGGGATAGGAGAGACCCAGTACTTC. As protein: CASSMDRTGIGETQYF.